The 25 T cell receptor beta chains below were found in one sample sequenced in a study of T cell changes during pregnancy in multiple sclerosis. Method: immunoSEQ multiplex PCR; TCRdb's copy keeps in-frame clones and lacks some. The data show tens of thousands of clones, nearly 95% seen once. Sequencing was performed on peripheral blood, taken in the first trimester of pregnancy. These receptors all stem from a female donor with multiple sclerosis, enrolled in a pregnancy study.

The chain is built from TRBV11-3 and TRBJ2-5, with 8 nucleotides matching TRBD2. In germline, CDR1 is SGHNT, CDR2 YENEEA. Germline trimming cut 5 bases from V and 1 base from J; bases unmatched to any gene: 6. The CDR3 is 15 residues long. CDR3 nucleotides: TGTGCCAGCAGCACGGGACTAGGGGTCCAAGAGACCCAGTACTTC. It translates to CASSTGLGVQETQYF.

This chain uses TRBV25-1 with TRBJ2-7; possible D gene TRBD2, 6 bases. The germline CDR1 and CDR2 sequences are MGHDK and SYGVNS. Trimming took 4 bases from V and 0 from J, leaving 13 bases between them. This CDR3 region has 15 residues. CDR3 bases: TGTGCCAGCAGTGTTACCGGGACTGACTCCTACGAGCAGTACTTC. Its protein product is CASSVTGTDSYEQYF.

The chain is built from TRBV2 and TRBJ1-5, with D uncertain. Trimming took off 3 bases at V and 3 bases at J, with 18 bases between the two ends. The CDR3 extends over 17 amino acids. Germline CDR1 SNHLY, CDR2 FYNNEI. The DNA for the CDR3 is TGTGCCAGCAGTGAGGGCTGGCGGGGATCAACCAATCAGCCCCAGCATTTT. This gives the protein CASSEGWRGSTNQPQHF.

This chain uses TRBV10-3 with TRBJ2-5; 14 bases line up with TRBD2. V shed 4 bases and J 2 bases; nucleotides not matched to a gene: 9. The CDR3 loop spans 18 amino acids. Germline V gene sequence: CDR1 ENHRY, CDR2 SYGVKD. CDR3 sequence reads: CAISVARLAGGRQETQYF. The CDR3 bases are TGTGCCATCAGTGTCGCCCGACTAGCGGGGGGGCGGCAAGAGACCCAGTACTTC.

The gene calls are TRBV9 and TRBJ2-3; 16 nucleotides agree with TRBD2. CDR1 SGDLS and CDR2 YYNGEE come from the germline V gene. J was trimmed by 4 bases and V by 6 bases; bases with no gene match: 11. The CDR3 loop spans 18 amino acids. CDR3 DNA: TGTGCCAGCAATAAAGAGGGACTAGCGGGGGGGCGGGCAGATACGCAGTATTTT. Its protein is CASNKEGLAGGRADTQYF.

The chain employs TRBV27 and TRBJ1-1; tentative D call: TRBD1 (6 bases). The germline CDR1 and CDR2 sequences are MNHEY and SMNVEV (reference sequence). The CDR3 consists of 12 residues. Trimming took 5 bases from V and 12 from J, leaving 16 bases between them. This CDR3 reads CASSRPGQTSFF. The DNA for the CDR3 is TGTGCCAGCAGTCGCCCTGGACAGACCTCTTTCTTT.

Only one count was recorded for this clone. V and J are TRBV30 and TRBJ2-2, with TRBD1 identical over 10 bases. This CDR3 is 16 amino acids long. Germline-derived CDR1 and CDR2 are GTSNPN and SVGIG (reference sequence). The V segment lost 2 bases and the J segment 5 bases; nucleotides outside the gene matches: 8. The CDR3, as DNA: TGTGCCTGGAGTCCCTCTCGGACAGGGGGAACCGGGGAGCTGTTTTTT. This gives the protein CAWSPSRTGGTGELFF.

V gene TRBV12-5 combines with J gene TRBJ2-3; D is unclear. The germline V gene has CDR1 LGHNT and CDR2 FRNRAP. With 5 bases removed from V and 0 bases from J, the gap between germline ends came to 3 bases. This CDR3 comprises 12 residues. In DNA form, the CDR3 reads TGTGCTAGTGGTCGTAGCACAGATACGCAGTATTTT. This codes for CASGRSTDTQYF.

The V gene is TRBV9, the J gene TRBJ2-1; 9 bases are shared with TRBD1. The V gene end was trimmed by 4 bases and the J gene end by 7 bases; junction bases not matched to a gene: 9. Germline CDR1 reads SGDLS; CDR2 reads YYNGEE. This CDR3 has 15 amino acids. The CDR3 DNA follows: TGTGCCAGCAGCACGCAACAGGGGGCTAAAAATGAGCAGTTCTTC. The encoded protein is CASSTQQGAKNEQFF.

This chain uses TRBV9 with TRBJ2-5; no firm D call. V shed 3 bases and J shed 4 bases, with 13 bases lying between them. The CDR3 spans 14 residues. Germline V gene sequence: CDR1 SGDLS, CDR2 YYNGEE. DNA of the CDR3: TGTGCCAGCAGCGGGAGTTCTAGTGCAGAGACCCAGTACTTC. This codes for CASSGSSSAETQYF.

In DNA form, the CDR3 reads TGTGCCAGCAGCTTAGGGAATGCGGGGCAGCCCCAGCATTTT. It specifies CASSLGNAGQPQHF. The chain has TRBV7-9 and TRBJ1-5; no firm D call. The CDR3 spans 14 residues. Germline V gives CDR1 SEHNR, CDR2 FQNEAQ (reference sequence). The ends were cut back, 1 base at V and 7 bases at J, with 11 bases in the middle.

In this sample, this clone turned up once. The chain joins TRBV15 to TRBJ1-2; the D is unclear. The germline V gene encodes CDR1 LNHNV and CDR2 YYDKDF (reference sequence). This CDR3 has 14 amino acids. The V end lost 5 bases, the J end lost 4 bases, and 14 bases lay between the germline ends. CDR3 in amino acids: CATSARGVSYGYTF. The CDR3 DNA is TGTGCCACCAGCGCGCGCGGGGTTAGCTATGGCTACACCTTC.

This rearrangement joins TRBV2 to TRBJ2-3; TRBD1 aligns across 12 bases. J was trimmed by 7 bases and V by 6 bases; bases with no gene match: 8. This CDR3 region has 15 residues. Germline V gene sequence: CDR1 SNHLY, CDR2 FYNNEI. CDR3 bases: TGTGCCAGCAGGGGTGGGACAGGGGGCATGTATACGCAGTATTTT. It is translated as CASRGGTGGMYTQYF.

V is TRBV19 and J is TRBJ1-1; D ambiguous. Trimming cost V 7 bases and J 3 bases, with 15 bases left between them. The length of the CDR3 is 14 residues. CDR1 is LNHDA and CDR2 is SQIVND in the germline V gene (reference sequence). Written as DNA, the CDR3 is TGTGCCAGTACCCTTATTCCAGGTCACACTGAAGCTTTCTTT. It codes for CASTLIPGHTEAFF. The full variable domain, with the rest looked up from reference TRBV19 and TRBJ1-1, is DGGITQSPKYLFRKEGQNVTLSCEQNLNHDAMYWYRQDPGQGLRLIYYSQIVNDFQKGDIAEGYSVSREKKESFPLTVTSAQKNPTAFYLCASTLIPGHTEAFFGQGTRLTVV.

V is TRBV7-3 and J is TRBJ2-5; TRBD2 matches 8 bases. With 2 bases clipped from V and 5 bases from J, the junction kept 1 base outside the gene matches. The CDR3 loop spans 13 amino acids. The germline CDR1 and CDR2 sequences are SGHTA and FQGTGA. CDR3 sequence: CASSLASGETQYF. The DNA for the CDR3 is TGTGCCAGCAGCTTAGCTAGCGGGGAGACCCAGTACTTC.

V gene TRBV6-5 combines with J gene TRBJ1-1; D is possibly TRBD1 (6 bases). The V and J ends lost 5 bases and 7 bases respectively, with 17 bases between them. CDR3 length: 14 amino acids. Germline lookup yields CDR1 MNHEY and CDR2 SVGAGI. Here the CDR3 reads CASSPSGGQGEAFF. Written as DNA, the CDR3 is TGTGCCAGCAGTCCCTCGGGGGGCCAAGGTGAAGCTTTCTTT.

The rearrangement links TRBV7-2 to TRBJ2-1; the D gene is possibly TRBD2 (5 bases). CDR3 length equals 15 residues. Germline V gene lookup returns CDR1 SGHTA and CDR2 FQGNSA. V lost 3 bases and J lost 0, with 9 bases in between. CDR3 in amino acids: CASSLLGSSYNEQFF. DNA for the CDR3: TGTGCCAGCAGCTTGCTGGGGAGCTCCTACAATGAGCAGTTCTTC. Full variable domain (missing parts from reference TRBV7-2 and TRBJ2-1): GAGVSQSPSNKVTEKGKDVELRCDPISGHTALYWYRQSLGQGLEFLIYFQGNSAPDKSGLPSDRFSAERTGGSVSTLTIQRTQQEDSAVYLCASSLLGSSYNEQFFGPGTRLTVL.

V and J are TRBV15 and TRBJ2-1; tentatively, D is TRBD2 (5 bases). Germline lookup yields CDR1 LNHNV and CDR2 YYDKDF (reference sequence). The CDR3 is made up of 17 amino acids. V was shortened by 0 bases and J by 4 bases, with 16 bases between the two germline ends. CDR3 residues: CATSRDSGVGAYNEQFF. CDR3 nucleotide sequence: TGTGCCACCAGCAGAGATTCCGGGGTAGGAGCGTACAATGAGCAGTTCTTC.

The J gene is TRBJ2-2, the V gene TRBV10-3, with D possibly TRBD1 on 5 matching bases. CDR1 is ENHRY and CDR2 is SYGVKD in the germline V gene. This CDR3 contains 13 residues. V lost 7 bases and J lost 9, with 15 bases in between. The CDR3 sequence is CAIKPPQGRELFF. CDR3 nucleotides: TGTGCCATCAAACCCCCCCAGGGCCGGGAGCTGTTTTTT.

J is TRBJ2-1 and V is TRBV4-2; 8 nucleotides line up with TRBD2. The germline V gene has CDR1 LGHNA and CDR2 YNFKEQ. The CDR3 contains 15 residues. V trimming: 4 bases; J trimming: 5 bases; junction bases outside the gene matches: 7. CDR3 sequence (DNA): TGTGCCAGCAGCCTCTCGGGGGGGCCGCACAATGAGCAGTTCTTC. Its translation is CASSLSGGPHNEQFF.

The J gene is TRBJ2-7, the V gene TRBV11-1, with D possibly matching TRBD1 (5 bases). The CDR3 runs to 14 residues. Deletions cut 2 bases from V and 1 base from J, with 9 bases between. CDR1 and CDR2 (germline): SGHAT, FQDESV (reference sequence). For the CDR3, the DNA is TGTGCCAGCAGCTTACGGTCAGGGTCCTACGAGCAGTACTTC. Encoded protein: CASSLRSGSYEQYF.

The chain recombines TRBV7-6 with TRBJ1-5, with a weak D call TRBD1 (6 bases). CDR1 SGHVS and CDR2 FNYEAQ come from the germline V gene. The V and J ends lost 2 bases and 5 bases respectively, with 10 bases between them. This CDR3 is 14 amino acids long. CDR3 in DNA: TGTGCCAGCAGCTTAACTGCAGGGGATCAGCCCCAGCATTTT. It codes for CASSLTAGDQPQHF.

CDR3 bases: TGTGCCACCCAGGGGGGCTCTGGAAACACCATATATTTT. It is translated as CATQGGSGNTIYF. The V gene is TRBV10-3, the J gene TRBJ1-3; TRBD1 matches at 7 bases. The CDR3 runs to 13 residues. The germline gives CDR1 ENHRY, CDR2 SYGVKD. V shed 10 bases and J 0 bases; nucleotides not matched to a gene: 3.

The V call is TRBV30, the J call TRBJ1-1; 8 bases align to TRBD1. Germline V CDR1 and CDR2: GTSNPN, SVGIG (reference sequence). CDR3 length equals 11 residues. Trimming removed 6 bases from V and 7 bases from J; junction bases left unmatched: 4. CDR3: CACQGAGEAFF. The CDR3 DNA follows: TGTGCCTGTCAGGGGGCAGGTGAAGCTTTCTTT.

The rearrangement links TRBV4-3 to TRBJ2-5; D is possibly TRBD2 (5 bases). CDR3 size: 16 residues. Germline lookup yields CDR1 LGHNA and CDR2 YSLEER. The V gene lost 0 bases and the J gene lost 4 bases, with 15 bases spanning the gap. The CDR3 protein is CASSQEGGRNSETQYF. DNA of the CDR3: TGCGCCAGCAGCCAAGAAGGAGGAAGAAATTCAGAGACCCAGTACTTC.